These T cell receptor beta chains were read from a single sample in a study of glioma-infiltrating T cells. MiXCR, run by TCRdb on the multiplex PCR reads, gives a single entry per CDR3 protein. This table holds about 93,000 distinct CDR3 sequences, 35% to 45% found once. Sequenced sample: glioma tissue, nonneoplastic brain tissue, or PBMCs (not recorded which). These receptors all come from a human donor with low-grade glioma or glioblastoma, undergoing nonglioma brain surgery, or in good health (not recorded which). Each CDR3 is given without its conserved first and last residue. D genes are given only for firm matches.

j_call d_call v_call cdr3_aa
TRBJ2-6 . TRBV19 ASSIEMSAGKAGVLT
TRBJ2-1 TRBD2 TRBV11-2 ASSLRGLAGENYNEQF
TRBJ2-1 . TRBV5-1 ASRDQPFSYNEQF
TRBJ2-3 . TRBV15 ATSRDPGADTQY
TRBJ1-1 TRBD1 TRBV7-2 ASSLAGNRGKTEAF
TRBJ1-2 . TRBV15 ATSSEPERYYGYT
TRBJ2-5 . TRBV20-1 SAKDYLQETKY
TRBJ2-7 . TRBV7-6 ASSLGVEQY
TRBJ2-1 TRBD2 TRBV29-1 SVGPVSGGRSYNEQF
TRBJ2-3 . TRBV29-1 SVVAGAPDTQY
TRBJ1-4 . TRBV7-2 ASSLVGVDEKLF
TRBJ2-2 . TRBV27 ASSISGPALGTGELF
TRBJ1-6 . TRBV27 ASSVGRERNSHLH
TRBJ1-2 TRBD1 TRBV25-1 AITHRQGIYGYT
TRBJ2-1 TRBD2 TRBV6-5 ASTGLAGSYNEQF
TRBJ1-2 . TRBV6-2/TRBV6-3 ASSYSSQGQGYT
TRBJ1-2 . TRBV28 ASSPRTRDCGYT
TRBJ1-1 . TRBV20-1 SAKGGVWGYTEAF
TRBJ2-5 . TRBV4-1 ASSQEGGYNETQY
TRBJ2-1 . TRBV6-5 ASGGHGAYNEQF
TRBJ2-3 TRBD1 TRBV28 ASSFRRGGADTQY
TRBJ2-5 . TRBV27 ASSPLDLDQETQY
TRBJ2-1 . TRBV3-1 ASSPRGGGVRSYNEQF
TRBJ1-2 . TRBV6-1 ASSEQGSNTHGYT
TRBJ2-1 . TRBV19 ASSKPGLEQF
TRBJ2-7 TRBD2 TRBV3-1 ASSPSGLAYEQY
TRBJ1-1 . TRBV27 ASSNRDLKTEGF
TRBJ2-7 . TRBV4-1 ASSPDSGGYEHY
TRBJ1-2 . TRBV7-9 ASSPKSFPNYGYT
TRBJ1-1 . TRBV4-1 ASSQRYGNEAF
TRBJ2-7 . TRBV7-6 ASSFRRGEQY
TRBJ2-5 . TRBV5-1 ASSLGSQGETQY
TRBJ2-1 TRBD2 TRBV3-1 ASSPSSGGSYINEQF
TRBJ1-3 . TRBV28 ASSFGTGPHGNTIY
TRBJ1-2 . TRBV6-1 ASRATGSVYGYT
TRBJ2-1 TRBD1 TRBV2 ARGGSQGAQDEQF
TRBJ2-3 TRBD2 TRBV20-1 SAPPGGGSTDTQY